A selection of T cell receptor beta chains follows, all from one sample in a study of T-cell memory formation after mild COVID-19. In TCRdb, the 5' RACE reads were re-called with MiXCR into one record per CDR3 protein. The table includes about 360,000 distinct CDR3 sequences, approximately 15% detected once. The sample comprised PBMCs or a T cell subset sorted from them (not recorded which). These receptors all stem from a man aged 18 to 35 who had mild COVID-19 (a few samples of this study predate the infection). Cell type and time point are not known. Both conserved end residues are part of each CDR3. The D gene is left open where the match is weak. A clone size is listed for some rows: how often the clone was seen (once, few, many), or a class if it is expanded.

d_call	clone_size	v_call	j_call	cdr3_nt	cdr3_aa
.	few	TRBV20-1	TRBJ1-2	TGCAGTGCTAGAGGGGGTTTTAGCTATGGCTACACCTTC	CSARGGFSYGYTF
.	.	TRBV4-1	TRBJ1-2	TGCGCCAGCAGCCATTTTGCTGGCTACACCTTC	CASSHFAGYTF
.	.	TRBV6-2/TRBV6-3	TRBJ2-1	TGTGCCAGCAGCCCGAACTGGGACAATGAGCAGTTCTTC	CASSPNWDNEQFF
TRBD2	few	TRBV7-2	TRBJ2-1	TGTGCCAGCAGCGCACCCAGGGGGCTAGCGGGGGGCTCGAGCTCCTACAATGAGCAGTTCTTC	CASSAPRGLAGGSSSYNEQFF
.	.	TRBV10-3	TRBJ2-3	TGTGCCATCAGGGCGGACAGTTCTAGCACAGATACGCAGTATTTT	CAIRADSSSTDTQYF
TRBD1	.	TRBV19	TRBJ2-5	TGTGCCAGTAGTATTCTTACAGGGGGCGGAGAGACCCAGTACTTC	CASSILTGGGETQYF
.	many	TRBV12-3/TRBV12-4	TRBJ2-3	TGTGCCAGCAGTGTACCCGGGACACTCTCCACAGATACGCAGTATTTT	CASSVPGTLSTDTQYF
.	few	TRBV18	TRBJ1-2	TGTGCCAGCTCACCCCCCGGGACCTCCTATGGCTACACCTTC	CASSPPGTSYGYTF
.	few	TRBV27	TRBJ2-2	TGTGCCAGCAGTTTTATAGGGGGATCGAGAACCGGGGAGCTGTTTTTT	CASSFIGGSRTGELFF
TRBD1	.	TRBV12-3/TRBV12-4	TRBJ1-2	TGTGCCAGCAGCACTACCGGACAGGCTCCGAACTATGGCTACACCTTC	CASSTTGQAPNYGYTF
.	.	TRBV5-1	TRBJ1-6	TGCGCCAGCAGCTTAACAGGGACCGACGCAGGGTCACCCCTCCACTTT	CASSLTGTDAGSPLHF
.	few	TRBV7-9	TRBJ1-2	TGTGCCAGCAGCGATGGACAGCGCTATGGCTACACCTTC	CASSDGQRYGYTF
TRBD1	.	TRBV6-1	TRBJ2-1	TGTGCCAGCAGTGGCGCCGCAGGGGGCAGTTACAATGAGCAGTTCTTC	CASSGAAGGSYNEQFF
.	many	TRBV7-9	TRBJ2-1	TGTGCCAGCAGCTCAGGGGGGGGAAGCCTCAATGAGCAGTTCTTC	CASSSGGGSLNEQFF
.	many	TRBV5-1	TRBJ1-4	TGCGCCAGCAGCTTCTTTCCCGGTGAGGATGAAAAACTGTTTTTT	CASSFFPGEDEKLFF
.	many	TRBV6-5	TRBJ1-2	TGTGCCAGCAGTTACTCACGGGGCCACTATGGCTACACCTTC	CASSYSRGHYGYTF
.	few	TRBV27	TRBJ2-5	TGTGCCAGCAGTCGACAGGTATCTCAAGAGACCCAGTACTTC	CASSRQVSQETQYF
.	.	TRBV29-1	TRBJ2-2	TGCAGCGTTGAAAGGGGGGACACCGGGGAGCTGTTTTTT	CSVERGDTGELFF
.	few	TRBV7-6	TRBJ2-2	TGTGCCAGCAGCTTAGAAGGTCAGCCTAGAGACACCGGGGAGCTGTTTTTT	CASSLEGQPRDTGELFF
TRBD1	.	TRBV6-5	TRBJ1-1	TGTGCCAGCAGAATCCTAGGACAGGGAACTGAAGCTTTCTTT	CASRILGQGTEAFF
TRBD1	.	TRBV6-6	TRBJ2-7	TGTGCCAGCAGTGGGAACGACAGGGTTCTCGGTGAGCAGTACTTC	CASSGNDRVLGEQYF
.	.	TRBV6-2/TRBV6-3	TRBJ2-5	TGTGCCAGCAGCCCCTCATTTGGGGAGACCCAGTACTTC	CASSPSFGETQYF
.	few	TRBV24-1	TRBJ2-2	TGTGCCACCAGTGATCCCAGGGGTTCCGCCGGGGAGCTGTTTTTT	CATSDPRGSAGELFF
TRBD1	many	TRBV28	TRBJ2-4	TGTGCCAGCAGACAGGGGGCGCGTGTAACCAAAAACATTCAGTACTTC	CASRQGARVTKNIQYF
TRBD1	.	TRBV7-2	TRBJ1-5	TGTGCCAGCAGCGCGGTTGGGACAGCTAATCAGCCCCAGCATTTT	CASSAVGTANQPQHF
TRBD2	few	TRBV11-2	TRBJ2-3	TGTGCCAGCAGCTTATTCATAAGCGGGGGCACAGATACGCAGTATTTT	CASSLFISGGTDTQYF
.	.	TRBV6-5	TRBJ1-1	TGTGCCAGCAGGCCATCCGGGACGGAAAACACTGAAGCTTTCTTT	CASRPSGTENTEAFF
.	few	TRBV12-5	TRBJ2-7	TGTGCTAGTGGGCCGAACCCCCGTGCGGTCCACGAGCAGTACTTC	CASGPNPRAVHEQYF
TRBD1	few	TRBV6-5	TRBJ2-7	TGTGCCAGCAGACCAATTCAGGGGACAGCCTACGAGCAGTACTTC	CASRPIQGTAYEQYF
.	few	TRBV7-9	TRBJ1-5	TGTGCCAGCAGCTTGGGACCTATCGGAGGTCAGCCCCAGCATTTT	CASSLGPIGGQPQHF
.	many	TRBV20-1	TRBJ2-7	TGCAGTGCTAGTAGCTCCTACGAGCAGTACTTC	CSASSSYEQYF
.	many	TRBV5-4	TRBJ2-5	TGTGCCAGCAGCCCCTCCGGGCTAGAGACCCAGTACTTC	CASSPSGLETQYF
TRBD2	few	TRBV5-1	TRBJ2-3	TGCGCCAGCAGCACCCGACTAGCGGGGGCGATAGATACGCAGTATTTT	CASSTRLAGAIDTQYF
.	once	TRBV12-3/TRBV12-4	TRBJ1-5	TGTGCCAGCACCATTGACAGAGATCAGCCCCAGCATTTT	CASTIDRDQPQHF
TRBD1	.	TRBV7-2	TRBJ1-2	TGTGCCAGCAGCACTTACACAGGGGAGGAAATACATGGCTACACCTTC	CASSTYTGEEIHGYTF
.	.	TRBV27	TRBJ1-6	TGTGCCAGCAGGAATCAGGGTTCGGGTTCACCCATCCACTTT	CASRNQGSGSPIHF
TRBD1	few	TRBV4-1	TRBJ1-2	TGCGCCAGCAGCTATGTCCCCGACAGGGGCGACTATGGCTACACCTTC	CASSYVPDRGDYGYTF